Sequencing of this T cell receptor beta chain was carried out in a study of T cells in Graves' hyperthyroidism and ophthalmopathy. Study-level background: At initial diagnosis, before any treatment had begun, peripheral blood was obtained. Study-wide results and caveats: Most thyroid clonotypes that were expanded above 0.001 also turned up in blood.

The authors deemed Graves' hyperthyroidism stable absent ophthalmopathy progression within 18 months. Researchers amplified the TCR beta CDR3 regions from RNA transcripts. Initially, a first-round RT-PCR of the TCR CDR3 employed the HTBI primer set. TCRdb ran MiXCR on the multiplex PCR reads and lists one entry per CDR3 protein. This sample yields roughly 420,000 distinct CDR3 sequences, of which roughly 15% are seen a single time; about 5% belongs to the top ten. This clonotype was seen ten or more times. Its antigen remains unidentified. The sample consisted of blood. This sequence was found in a young woman with Graves' hyperthyroidism.

This CDR3 reads CASMPWTGIGTDTQYF. CDR3 nucleotide sequence: TGTGCCAGCATGCCCTGGACAGGGATCGGCACAGATACGCAGTATTTT. The chain couples TRBV5-8 to TRBJ2-3; 8 positions agree with TRBD1. This CDR3 spans 16 amino acids. The germline V gene encodes CDR1 SGHTS and CDR2 YDEGEE. J was trimmed by 1 base and V by 6 bases; bases with no gene match: 10.